This is a list of T cell receptor beta chains from one sample in a study of T-cell memory formation after mild COVID-19. TCRdb analysed the 5' RACE reads with MiXCR anew, one entry per CDR3 protein. Here the sample spans more than 400,000 distinct CDR3 sequences, about 20% being singletons. The sample consisted of PBMCs or a T cell subset sorted from them (not recorded which). These receptors were obtained from an adult woman who had mild COVID-19 (a few samples of this study predate the infection). Cell type and time point are not known. Both conserved end residues are part of each CDR3. Fields, in order: V gene, clone size, D gene, CDR3 length, J gene, CDR3 DNA, CDR3 protein. The D gene is left open where the match is weak. Some rows mark clone size as missing; the rest say once, few, many or name a class of expanded clone.

>TRBV12-3/TRBV12-4|-|TRBD1|16|TRBJ1-5
TGTGCCAGCAGTCCCCGACAGGGGGGTAGCAATCAGCCCCAGCATTTT
CASSPRQGGSNQPQHF
>TRBV10-2|-|-|14|TRBJ2-2
TGCGCCAGCAGTTCGGACCGATACACCGGGGAGCTGTTTTTT
CASSSDRYTGELFF
>TRBV20-1|-|TRBD1|14|TRBJ2-7
TGCAGTGCTAGACCCACAGGGGGCCCCTACGAGCAGTACTTC
CSARPTGGPYEQYF
>TRBV6-2/TRBV6-3|-|TRBD2|13|TRBJ2-2
TGTGCCACGCGTGCGGGAGGCACCGGGGAGCTGTTTTTT
CATRAGGTGELFF
>TRBV19|few|TRBD2|12|TRBJ2-3
TGTGCCTCGGCTAGCGGGAGGGATACGCAGTATTTT
CASASGRDTQYF
>TRBV28|-|-|13|TRBJ2-2
TGTGCCAGCAGTCCCCAGGGACCCGGGGAGCTGTTTTTT
CASSPQGPGELFF
>TRBV20-1|few|-|11|TRBJ2-5
TGCAGTGCTAGCGGGATAGAGACCCAGTACTTC
CSASGIETQYF
>TRBV9|few|TRBD1|15|TRBJ2-2
TGTGCCAGCAGCGTGAGGGGGCTAGGTTCCGGGGAGCTGTTTTTT
CASSVRGLGSGELFF
>TRBV11-3|-|TRBD1|14|TRBJ2-1
TGTGCCAGCAGCTTGAAGGGACAGGGTAATGAGCAGTTCTTC
CASSLKGQGNEQFF
>TRBV3-1|-|-|16|TRBJ2-5
TGTGCCAGCAGCCAAGGTGGGGACTTCCAGCAAGAGACCCAGTACTTC
CASSQGGDFQQETQYF
>TRBV20-1|few|-|14|TRBJ2-4
TGCAGTGCTAGCCTCGACTTAGCCAAAAACATTCAGTACTTC
CSASLDLAKNIQYF
>TRBV5-1|few|TRBD2|17|TRBJ2-1
TGCGCCAGCAGCTTGGGACTAGCGGGAGCCCGCTACAATGAGCAGTTCTTC
CASSLGLAGARYNEQFF
>TRBV7-2|-|-|16|TRBJ2-1
TGTGCCAGCAGCTCCTCAGTAACAGGGACCTACAATGAGCAGTTCTTC
CASSSSVTGTYNEQFF
>TRBV5-1|few|-|12|TRBJ2-2
TGCGCCAGCAGTGAGGACACCGGGGAGCTGTTTTTT
CASSEDTGELFF
>TRBV5-1|-|-|15|TRBJ2-6
TGCGCCAGCAGCCCAGACAGTCCTGGGGCCAACGTCCTGACTTTC
CASSPDSPGANVLTF
>TRBV28|-|-|14|TRBJ2-7
TGTGCCAGCAGTTTCGGATCCGACGTCCACGAGCAGTACTTC
CASSFGSDVHEQYF
>TRBV6-4|-|-|12|TRBJ1-1
TGTGCCAGCAGTGACGATGGCACTGAAGCTTTCTTT
CASSDDGTEAFF
>TRBV15|-|-|13|TRBJ2-7
TGTGCCACCAGCAGAGTACTGTTTTACGAGCAGTACTTC
CATSRVLFYEQYF
>TRBV5-1|-|TRBD2|16|TRBJ2-1
TGCGCCAGCAGCTCAGTAGCGGGTTTCCGAAACAATGAGCAGTTCTTC
CASSSVAGFRNNEQFF
>TRBV7-9|-|TRBD1|16|TRBJ2-5
TGTGCCAGCAGCTTGGCTCAAACAGGGGGCCGGGAGACCCAGTACTTC
CASSLAQTGGRETQYF
>TRBV7-6|-|-|16|TRBJ1-6
TGTGCCAGCAGCTTAGCTTTGAACCTAAGGGATTCACCCCTCCACTTT
CASSLALNLRDSPLHF
>TRBV7-8|-|-|15|TRBJ1-5
TGTGCCAGCAGCTTAGCGGCAGGGGGCAATCAGCCCCAGCATTTT
CASSLAAGGNQPQHF
>TRBV19|-|TRBD2|15|TRBJ2-7
TGTGCCAGTAGTATAGCTGGTAGCGGGGGCTACGAGCAGTACTTC
CASSIAGSGGYEQYF
>TRBV29-1|few|-|13|TRBJ2-5
TGCAGCGTTGATCCCAGGCCGGAAGAGACCCAGTACTTC
CSVDPRPEETQYF
>TRBV11-1|-|TRBD1|15|TRBJ2-1
TGTGCCAGCAGCAGAGGACAGGGGCCCTACAATGAGCAGTTCTTC
CASSRGQGPYNEQFF
>TRBV7-8|-|TRBD2|18|TRBJ2-3
TGTGCCAGCAGCGGCCAAGGAACCGGGACTAGCGTATCGGATACGCAGTATTTT
CASSGQGTGTSVSDTQYF
>TRBV29-1|-|TRBD1|15|TRBJ2-3
TGCAGCGCATTAGCCGGGACAGCTAGCACAGATACGCAGTATTTT
CSALAGTASTDTQYF
>TRBV7-3|-|TRBD2|16|TRBJ2-3
TGTGCCAGCAGCTTACAAGCGGGGGGGCTCACAGATACGCAGTATTTT
CASSLQAGGLTDTQYF
>TRBV20-1|-|-|19|TRBJ2-3
TGCAGTGCTAGAGTGGACCCTCCGCGACAGGTTTTTAGCACAGATACGCAGTATTTT
CSARVDPPRQVFSTDTQYF
>TRBV7-2|-|-|13|TRBJ2-7
TGTGCCAGCAGCTTCGGGGGAATCTACGAGCAGTACTTC
CASSFGGIYEQYF
>TRBV7-9|few|TRBD1|15|TRBJ1-5
TGTGCCAGCAGCTTAGGAGGACAGGGGCTACAGCCCCAGCATTTT
CASSLGGQGLQPQHF
>TRBV6-1|-|TRBD1|15|TRBJ1-1
TGTGCCAGCAGTGTCCTCGGGACAGAGAACACTGAAGCTTTCTTT
CASSVLGTENTEAFF
>TRBV4-3|few|-|16|TRBJ2-5
TGCGCCAGCAGCCACCTCCCCCCACCGTACCAAGAGACCCAGTACTTC
CASSHLPPPYQETQYF
>TRBV12-3/TRBV12-4|-|-|15|TRBJ2-2
TGTGCCAGCTTCAAGACTTCAGGGAGCACCGGGGAGCTGTTTTTT
CASFKTSGSTGELFF
>TRBV7-8|-|-|17|TRBJ1-2
TGTGCCAGCAGCTTAGGGTCACTTGGGGACTTGAACTATGGCTACACCTTC
CASSLGSLGDLNYGYTF
>TRBV6-2/TRBV6-3|-|-|14|TRBJ2-1
TGTGCCAGCAAGGGCTGGGAAGATGGCGATGAGCAGTTCTTC
CASKGWEDGDEQFF
>TRBV20-1|few|TRBD1|17|TRBJ2-7
TGCAGTGCTAGAGCTCCCAACCAGGACAGGGGGATCTACGAGCAGTACTTC
CSARAPNQDRGIYEQYF
>TRBV20-1|-|TRBD1|15|TRBJ2-2
TGCAGTGCTACCTCCGGGACAGGGGGCCACGGGGAGCTGTTTTTT
CSATSGTGGHGELFF
>TRBV30|few|TRBD1|15|TRBJ2-7
TGTGCCTGGAGGCTTAACAGGGGAAGGCCCTACGAGCAGTACTTC
CAWRLNRGRPYEQYF
>TRBV19|-|TRBD1|16|TRBJ1-5
TGTGCCAGTAGTATTTGGACAGGGGACCTCAATCAGCCCCAGCATTTT
CASSIWTGDLNQPQHF
>TRBV7-9|-|TRBD2|17|TRBJ2-1
TGTGCCAGCAGTCATTCTCCCGGGACTAGCGGGATCTATGAGCAGTTCTTC
CASSHSPGTSGIYEQFF
>TRBV2|-|-|15|TRBJ1-1
TGTGCCAGCAGTGTGCGGTCAGGGGTGAACACTGAAGCTTTCTTT
CASSVRSGVNTEAFF